A selection of T cell receptor beta chains follows, all from one sample in a study of CD8 T cells in ankylosing spondylitis. TCRdb independently ran MiXCR on the 5' RACE reads; one entry per CDR3 protein. The table records about 840,000 distinct CDR3 sequences, approximately 12% of them present only once. The specimen sequenced was blood, either unsorted or a sorted T cell fraction (not recorded which). The receptors were sampled from a male donor with ankylosing spondylitis. Both conserved end residues are part of each CDR3. The order of the fields is V gene, clone size, D gene, J gene, CDR3 protein, CDR3 DNA. D genes are given only for firm matches. A clone size is listed for some rows: how often the clone was seen (once, few, many), or a class if it is expanded.

>TRBV5-1|-|-|TRBJ1-4
CASSSTGNDEKLFF
TGCGCCAGCAGCTCCACAGGGAACGATGAAAAACTGTTTTTT
>TRBV29-1|few|TRBD1|TRBJ1-3
CSLSGDRGLTSGNTIYF
TGCAGCCTATCGGGGGACAGGGGGTTAACCTCTGGAAACACCATATATTTT
>TRBV20-1|few|TRBD1|TRBJ1-2
CSARGDRASYGYTF
TGCAGTGCTAGAGGGGACAGGGCCAGCTATGGCTACACCTTC
>TRBV7-2|-|TRBD2|TRBJ2-3
CASSRQRDYTDTQYF
TGTGCCAGCAGCCGGCAGCGGGACTACACAGATACGCAGTATTTT
>TRBV10-3|many|-|TRBJ2-5
CAISAGQREETQYF
TGTGCCATCAGTGCAGGACAGCGGGAAGAGACCCAGTACTTC
>TRBV12-3/TRBV12-4|-|TRBD2|TRBJ2-5
CASSLEASGGPQYF
TGTGCCAGCAGTTTAGAGGCTAGCGGGGGACCCCAGTACTTC
>TRBV5-1|-|TRBD2|TRBJ2-2
CASSPPNPSGGGGELFF
TGCGCCAGCAGCCCCCCGAACCCCTCGGGGGGTGGCGGGGAGCTGTTTTTT
>TRBV29-1|many|-|TRBJ2-6
CSVLSGANVLTF
TGCAGCGTCCTCTCTGGGGCCAACGTCCTGACTTTC
>TRBV10-3|few|TRBD1|TRBJ2-6
CAIRDRGNSGANVLTF
TGTGCCATCAGGGACAGGGGAAACTCTGGGGCCAACGTCCTGACTTTC
>TRBV28|many|TRBD2|TRBJ2-3
CASRVAGGRTDTQYF
TGTGCCAGCAGAGTAGCGGGAGGGCGCACAGATACGCAGTATTTT
>TRBV18|few|-|TRBJ1-2
CASHSRGRDKANYGYTF
TGTGCCAGCCATTCCAGAGGCAGGGATAAAGCTAACTATGGCTACACCTTC
>TRBV10-3|few|-|TRBJ1-6
CAIRAEVSPLHF
TGTGCCATCAGAGCAGAGGTATCACCCCTCCACTTT
>TRBV12-3/TRBV12-4|-|-|TRBJ1-1
CASRGTGPGAFF
TGTGCCAGCAGGGGTACAGGGCCTGGCGCTTTCTTT
>TRBV9|few|-|TRBJ2-2
CASSVGRINTGELFF
TGTGCCAGCAGCGTAGGGCGGATTAACACCGGGGAGCTGTTTTTT
>TRBV6-5|-|-|TRBJ2-1
CASSYSGWNNEQFF
TGTGCCAGCAGTTACTCGGGCTGGAACAATGAGCAGTTCTTC
>TRBV7-2|-|-|TRBJ1-2
CASSLSERAINYGYTF
TGTGCCAGCAGCTTGTCGGAGAGGGCAATTAACTATGGCTACACCTTC
>TRBV7-3|-|TRBD2|TRBJ2-1
CASSLTSGGDNEQFF
TGTGCCAGCAGCTTAACTAGCGGGGGTGACAATGAGCAGTTCTTC
>TRBV30|-|-|TRBJ1-5
CAWSVFRGQPQHF
TGTGCCTGGAGTGTATTTCGGGGTCAGCCCCAGCATTTT
>TRBV11-3|-|TRBD1|TRBJ2-1
CASSIRQGSDEQFF
TGTGCCAGCAGCATTCGACAGGGGTCCGATGAGCAGTTCTTC
>TRBV20-1|-|TRBD1|TRBJ1-6
CSARPRTGNSPLHF
TGCAGTGCCAGGCCGCGGACAGGAAATTCACCCCTCCACTTT
>TRBV20-1|many|-|TRBJ2-3
CSASRTGTDTQYF
TGCAGTGCTAGTCGGACAGGCACAGATACGCAGTATTTT
>TRBV29-1|-|-|TRBJ1-1
CSVDFGGDTEAFF
TGCAGCGTTGATTTTGGTGGGGACACTGAAGCTTTCTTT
>TRBV29-1|many|-|TRBJ2-2
CSVLPGAGELFF
TGCAGCGTGCTCCCGGGAGCCGGGGAGCTGTTTTTT
>TRBV29-1|few|-|TRBJ2-1
CSVEGGYNEQFF
TGCAGCGTTGAGGGCGGATACAATGAGCAGTTCTTC
>TRBV20-1|-|TRBD2|TRBJ2-7
CSARSLAGELYEQYF
TGCAGTGCTAGATCTTTAGCGGGAGAACTCTACGAGCAGTACTTC
>TRBV5-1|few|TRBD2|TRBJ2-5
CASERGPQETQYF
TGCGCCAGCGAGCGGGGCCCACAAGAGACCCAGTACTTC